This entry is about one T cell receptor beta chain. Its cognate antigen is unknown. The CDR3 has 13 amino acids. Per germline, CDR1 SEHNR and CDR2 FQNEAQ (reference sequence). V dropped 5 bases and J dropped 7; count of bases not matched to a gene: 4. Noted treatment: oral pan-JAK inhibitor, 5-10 mg twice daily. Peripheral blood and lesional scalp punch biopsies were taken from alopecia areata patients. Using a FACSAria, the CD4+ and CD8+ T cells were sorted from the PBMCs. Extracted RNA was reverse transcribed into cDNA, the sequencing template. Assay used: immunoSEQ multiplex PCR; TCRdb lists only in-frame clones, some missing. The sample has 110,000 or so clones; less than 60% are singletons. The sample belongs to a study of CD8+ T cells in alopecia areata. Study-wide results and caveats: As there was one nonresponder, how baseline CD8+ expansion relates to response remains uncertain. In scalp samples, resident alphabeta T cells of normal skin are also sequenced.

The V gene is TRBV7-9, the J gene TRBJ2-5; 10 bases map to TRBD2. This clonotype originated in a human donor with alopecia areata. Sequencing was performed on CD4+ T cells sorted from blood, taken at week 24, from a patient treated with tofacitinib. CDR3 nucleotide sequence: TGTGCCAGCAGCCTACCTAGCGGGGGGACCCAGTACTTC. Translating gives CASSLPSGGTQYF.